The 16 T cell receptor beta chains below were found in one sample sequenced in a study of cytomegalovirus exposure and HLA in healthy donors. 60 Vbeta and 13 Jbeta primers were used in PCR. Clones were sequenced by immunoSEQ multiplex PCR, and TCRdb holds only the in-frame ones, with some missing. The sample includes more than 140,000 clones, roughly 80% of them seen just once. The sample taken for sequencing was PBMCs. These receptor sequences come from a female donor in good health and CMV-seronegative.

The chain employs TRBV25-1 and TRBJ2-2; 11 bases match TRBD1. This CDR3 contains 15 residues. V shed 4 bases and J 6 bases; nucleotides not matched to a gene: 4. The V gene's germline CDR1 is MGHDK and CDR2 SYGVNS. CDR3 bases: TGTGCCAGCAGTGTAGGGACAGGGGGGTCCGGGGAGCTGTTTTTT. Translated, it gives CASSVGTGGSGELFF.

The rearrangement joins TRBV2 to TRBJ1-4; TRBD1 aligns across 9 bases. From germline, CDR1 is SNHLY and CDR2 FYNNEI. V shed 8 bases, J shed 7 bases, and the junction held 5 bases outside the gene matches. The CDR3 loop spans 13 amino acids. The CDR3 spells CASLTGGIEKLFF. For the CDR3, the DNA is TGTGCCAGCCTGACAGGGGGAATTGAAAAACTGTTTTTT. Full variable domain (remainder filled in from reference TRBV2 and TRBJ1-4): EPEVTQTPSHQVTQMGQEVILRCVPISNHLYFYWYRQILGQKVEFLVSFYNNEISEKSEIFDDQFSVERPDGSNFTLKIRSTKLEDSAMYFCASLTGGIEKLFFGSGTQLSVL.

This chain links TRBV27 with TRBJ2-5; D perhaps matches TRBD2 (5 bases). The V gene's germline CDR1 is MNHEY and CDR2 SMNVEV (reference sequence). This CDR3 has 14 amino acids. V dropped 2 bases and J dropped 4 bases, with 11 bases sitting between them. The CDR3 DNA reads TGTGCCAGCAGTTTAAGGACGGGAAGAGAGACCCAGTACTTC. Translated: CASSLRTGRETQYF.

The gene calls are TRBV11-2 and TRBJ1-4; D is perhaps TRBD1 (6 bases). Germline CDR1 is SGHAT and CDR2 is FQNNGV. V dropped 1 base and J dropped 3 bases, with 15 bases sitting between them. The CDR3 loop spans 17 amino acids. The CDR3 DNA follows: TGTGCCAGCAGCTTAGGAGGGTGGGGGGGCCCTAATGAAAAACTGTTTTTT. It is translated as CASSLGGWGGPNEKLFF.

The V gene is TRBV9, the J gene TRBJ2-6; D might be TRBD2 (6 bases). This CDR3 is 18 amino acids long. V was clipped by 0 bases and J by 0 bases, with 13 bases between them. Germline V gives CDR1 SGDLS, CDR2 YYNGEE. For the CDR3, the DNA is TGTGCCAGCAGCGTAGTTGGAGGGCCGCACTCTGGGGCCAACGTCCTGACTTTC. Its protein is CASSVVGGPHSGANVLTF.

The chain couples TRBV7-4 to TRBJ1-5; 9 bases match TRBD1. The J segment lost 6 bases and the V segment lost 5 bases, leaving 11 bases of the junction unmatched. The CDR3 is made up of 16 amino acids. Germline V lookup: CDR1 SGHVT, CDR2 SQSDAQ. As DNA, the CDR3 is TGTGCCAGCAGCCCAAGGACAGGGGAGTTAGGTCAGCCCCAGCATTTT. Its translation is CASSPRTGELGQPQHF.

The V gene is TRBV20-1, the J gene TRBJ1-6; D gene ambiguous. The CDR3 contains 11 residues. The germline V and J ends were trimmed by 2 bases and 15 bases, with 11 bases remaining between them. Germline CDR1 and CDR2: DFQATT and SNEGSKA (reference sequence). The CDR3 coding sequence is TGCAGTGCTAGATCGGCAGGACTCCTCCACTTT. Translating gives CSARSAGLLHF.

Comment on this clone: Distinct nucleotide sequences in the sample also encode this CDR3. The gene calls are TRBV6-5 and TRBJ1-1; maybe TRBD1 (5 bases). The germline gives CDR1 MNHEY, CDR2 SVGAGI. The V gene lost 2 bases and the J gene lost 0 bases, with 7 bases spanning the gap. This CDR3 has 14 residues. The chain's CDR3 is CASSYDSLNTEAFF. DNA for the CDR3: TGTGCCAGCAGTTACGACAGCCTGAACACTGAAGCTTTCTTT.

This chain links TRBV28 with TRBJ1-1, with 7 bases fitting TRBD1. V lost 6 bases, J lost 4 bases, and 8 bases stayed unmatched. The length of the CDR3 is 14 residues. CDR1 MDHEN and CDR2 SYDVKM come from the germline V gene. CDR3 in DNA: TGTGCCAGCAGATCGACAGGGCGTGGCACTGAAGCTTTCTTT. Its protein product is CASRSTGRGTEAFF.

The chain combines TRBV18 with TRBJ1-2; 7 positions agree with TRBD1. CDR3 size: 19 residues. V dropped 6 bases and J dropped 6; count of bases not matched to a gene: 25. From germline, CDR1 is KGHSH and CDR2 LQKENI. This CDR3 reads CASSATPPGGIGEVNGYTF. CDR3 DNA: TGTGCCAGCTCCGCGACCCCACCAGGGGGGATCGGGGAAGTAAATGGCTACACCTTC.

This rearrangement joins TRBV28 to TRBJ2-7; a weak D match, TRBD1 (6 bases). The ends were cut back, 4 bases at V and 4 bases at J, with 14 bases in the middle. Germline V gene sequence: CDR1 MDHEN, CDR2 SYDVKM. This CDR3 is 14 amino acids long. The CDR3 spells CASSSIGGRYEQYF. The CDR3 coding sequence is TGTGCCAGCAGTTCAATAGGGGGAAGGTACGAGCAGTACTTC.

This chain connects TRBV9 to TRBJ1-2, with D maybe TRBD1 (6 bases). Germline CDR1 SGDLS, CDR2 YYNGEE. The CDR3 sequence is 15 residues long. Trimming removed 4 bases at V and 2 bases at J, with 15 bases between. DNA for the CDR3: TGTGCCAGCAGCCCACGGGACACCCTAAACTATGGCTACACCTTC. Its protein product is CASSPRDTLNYGYTF. Full variable domain (outside the CDR3, taken from reference TRBV9 and TRBJ1-2): DSGVTQTPKHLITATGQRVTLRCSPRSGDLSVYWYQQSLDQGLQFLIQYYNGEERAKGNILERFSAQQFPDLHSELNLSSLELGDSALYFCASSPRDTLNYGYTFGSGTRLTVV.

This clone showed up just a few times. The V gene is TRBV5-4, the J gene TRBJ2-1; 9 nucleotides match TRBD2. J was trimmed by 6 bases and V by 2 bases; bases with no gene match: 9. The germline gives CDR1 SGHNT, CDR2 YYREEE (reference sequence). This CDR3 has 16 residues. The CDR3 loop reads CASSLPGLAGTNEQFF. DNA of the CDR3: TGTGCCAGCAGCTTACCGGGGCTAGCGGGGACCAATGAGCAGTTCTTC.

The chain links TRBV5-4 to TRBJ1-1; TRBD1 agrees at 10 bases. CDR3 size: 15 residues. The germline CDR1 and CDR2 sequences are SGHNT and YYREEE (reference sequence). V was clipped by 4 bases and J by 5 bases; unmatched bases: 8. The CDR3 is CASSVDRGLRTEAFF. DNA for the CDR3: TGTGCCAGCAGCGTGGACAGGGGGTTGAGGACTGAAGCTTTCTTT.

This clone appeared a few times. Distinct nucleotide sequences in the sample also encode this CDR3. The chain combines TRBV25-1 with TRBJ1-4, with D possibly TRBD1 on 5 matching bases. CDR3 length equals 15 residues. Trimming shortened V by 1 base and J by 4 bases, and 10 bases separated the two germline ends. CDR1 MGHDK and CDR2 SYGVNS come from the germline V gene. The CDR3 DNA sequence: TGTGCCAGCAGTGAATTCTGGGGGGTTAATGAAAAACTGTTTTTT. It yields the protein CASSEFWGVNEKLFF.

The chain employs TRBV11-1 and TRBJ2-1; TRBD2 matches 12 bases. CDR3 length: 17 amino acids. Germline V gene sequence: CDR1 SGHAT, CDR2 FQDESV (reference sequence). The V segment lost 5 bases and the J segment 8 bases; nucleotides outside the gene matches: 13. In DNA form, the CDR3 reads TGTGCCAGCAGCCCGGTCGGGTGGGCTAGCGGGGGGGATGAGCAGTTCTTC. It codes for CASSPVGWASGGDEQFF.